This T cell receptor beta chain was sequenced in a study of cytotoxic CD8 clonotypes in ibrutinib-treated CLL. Study information: Response specimens were obtained following a median treatment duration of around 12 months, with a range of 6 to 36. Samples showed on average roughly 260,000 productive templates and around 94,000 productive rearrangements.

Trimming left V 5 bases short and J 1 base short, with 9 bases between. This CDR3 comprises 14 residues. Germline CDR1 is SGHAT and CDR2 is FQNNGV. To note about this clone: Its specificity is unknown.

The repertoire was sequenced with immunoSEQ multiplex PCR; TCRdb's copy has only in-frame clones and lacks some. The data hold tens of thousands of clones, with 50% to 80% observed a single time. Points from the study as a whole: Progressing and sustained-remission patients had different sampling times. Clonality increased with ibrutinib response but returned toward baseline at progression.

The chain links TRBV11-2 to TRBJ2-1; D not certain. The sample in question was PBMCs, obtained after 24 months of ibrutinib treatment. The TCR originated in a human donor with chronic lymphocytic leukemia. The CDR3 DNA sequence: TGTGCCAGCAGCCCCCATTATTCCTACAATGAGCAGTTCTTC. This sequence encodes CASSPHYSYNEQFF. Complete variable domain (other parts from reference TRBV11-2 and TRBJ2-1): EAGVAQSPRYKIIEKRQSVAFWCNPISGHATLYWYQQILGQGPKLLIQFQNNGVVDDSQLPKDRFSAERLKGVDSTLKIQPAKLEDSAVYLCASSPHYSYNEQFFGPGTRLTVL.